The 10 T cell receptor beta chains presented below share a single source sample, sequenced in a study of CD8 T cells in Susac syndrome. An input of about 0.5 to 1 ug of RNA was subjected to reverse transcription using random hexamers. TCRdb independently ran MiXCR on the immunoSEQ multiplex PCR reads; one entry per CDR3 protein. The data contain about 150,000 distinct CDR3 sequences, 90% to 95% of them singletons. The sample comprised CD8+ T cells from PBMCs. These receptors originate from a human donor with multiple sclerosis.

This chain links TRBV30 with TRBJ1-2, with 10 bases aligning to TRBD1. CDR3 length equals 15 residues. The V gene end was trimmed by 1 base and the J gene end by 4 bases; junction bases not matched to a gene: 6. The V gene's germline CDR1 is GTSNPN and CDR2 SVGIG (reference sequence). The CDR3 region has the DNA TGTGCCTGGAGTGGACAGGGGGCTGGGAGCTATGGCTACACCTTC. Amino acids: CAWSGQGAGSYGYTF.

This chain joins TRBV4-2 and TRBJ2-1; 13 bases fit TRBD2. Germline V gives CDR1 LGHNA, CDR2 YNFKEQ. There are 17 residues in the CDR3. V trimming: 0 bases; J trimming: 9 bases; junction bases outside the gene matches: 8. Here the CDR3 DNA reads TGTGCCAGCAGCCAAGAGAGCGGACTAGCGGGGGCGGGTGAGCAGTTCTTC. Amino acid sequence: CASSQESGLAGAGEQFF.

This clonotype has only a few counts. This chain joins TRBV7-9 and TRBJ2-1; D possibly uses TRBD1 or TRBD2 (5 bases each). Germline values: CDR1 SEHNR, CDR2 FQNEAQ (reference sequence). The CDR3 consists of 11 residues. V lost 6 bases to trimming and J lost 13 bases, with 13 bases between them. The CDR3 DNA is TGTGCCAGCAGTCCCGGGGCGGAACAGTTCTTC. This sequence encodes CASSPGAEQFF.

The chain carries TRBV14 and TRBJ1-1, with D possibly being TRBD1 (5 bases). The V end was cut by 4 bases, the J end by 4 bases, with 13 bases between. CDR3 length: 14 residues. Germline V gene lookup returns CDR1 SGHDN and CDR2 FVKESK. CDR3 DNA sequence: TGTGCCAGCAGCCTCCGTCAGGGAGGCACTGAAGCTTTCTTT. Its translation is CASSLRQGGTEAFF.

The V and J genes are TRBV7-9 and TRBJ2-3; TRBD1 agrees at 11 bases. The germline CDR1 and CDR2 sequences are SEHNR and FQNEAQ (reference sequence). Germline trimming cut 0 bases from V and 6 bases from J; bases unmatched to any gene: 8. This CDR3 is built from 17 residues. The CDR3 DNA sequence: TGTGCCAGCAGCTTAGCCCCGGACAGGGGGCGTATGGATACGCAGTATTTT. Translating gives CASSLAPDRGRMDTQYF. The variable domain in full, completed from reference TRBV7-9 and TRBJ2-3, reads DTGVSQNPRHKITKRGQNVTFRCDPISEHNRLYWYRQTLGQGPEFLTYFQNEAQLEKSRLLSDRFSAERPKGSFSTLEIQRTEQGDSAMYLCASSLAPDRGRMDTQYFGPGTRLTVL.

The V call is TRBV29-1, the J call TRBJ1-2; D remains unclear. V was pared by 5 bases and J by 8 bases, with 9 bases between. Germline values: CDR1 SQVTM, CDR2 ANQGSEA. The CDR3 length is 10 residues. CDR3 sequence reads: CSVSNRGYTF. For the CDR3, the DNA is TGCAGCGTTTCAAACCGGGGCTACACCTTC.

The V and J genes are TRBV5-6 and TRBJ2-7; 10 positions agree with TRBD2. The CDR3 is made up of 14 amino acids. Germline V gene lookup returns CDR1 SGHDT and CDR2 YYEEEE. J was trimmed by 2 bases and V by 6 bases; bases with no gene match: 5. The CDR3 DNA is TGTGCCAGCACCCGGACTAGCGGCACCTACGAGCAGTACTTC. Its protein is CASTRTSGTYEQYF.

This rearrangement joins TRBV2 to TRBJ2-3, with D perhaps TRBD2 (6 bases). The CDR3 is 14 residues long. Looked up from germline, CDR1 is SNHLY and CDR2 is FYNNEI. V shed 9 bases and J shed 2 bases, with 15 bases lying between them. CDR3 in DNA: TGTGCCAGGACTAGTTATATGATCACAGATACGCAGTATTTT. It is translated as CARTSYMITDTQYF.

The gene calls are TRBV27 and TRBJ2-7; TRBD1 agrees at 9 bases. V lost 4 bases, J lost 3 bases, and 7 bases stayed unmatched. CDR1 MNHEY and CDR2 SMNVEV come from the germline V gene (reference sequence). CDR3 length: 15 amino acids. The CDR3 DNA sequence: TGTGCCAGCAGTTCCCTTCGGACAGGGGACTACGAGCAGTACTTC. This translates into CASSSLRTGDYEQYF.

This rearrangement joins TRBV29-1 to TRBJ2-1, with 10 nucleotides matching TRBD2. This CDR3 has 14 amino acids. Per the germline V gene, CDR1 is SQVTM and CDR2 is ANQGSEA. Unmatched junction bases numbered 6, after V lost 4 bases and J lost 6 bases. The DNA for the CDR3 is TGCAGCGTTGTGGAGCGGGGGGGCGTCAATGAGCAGTTCTTC. It yields the protein CSVVERGGVNEQFF.